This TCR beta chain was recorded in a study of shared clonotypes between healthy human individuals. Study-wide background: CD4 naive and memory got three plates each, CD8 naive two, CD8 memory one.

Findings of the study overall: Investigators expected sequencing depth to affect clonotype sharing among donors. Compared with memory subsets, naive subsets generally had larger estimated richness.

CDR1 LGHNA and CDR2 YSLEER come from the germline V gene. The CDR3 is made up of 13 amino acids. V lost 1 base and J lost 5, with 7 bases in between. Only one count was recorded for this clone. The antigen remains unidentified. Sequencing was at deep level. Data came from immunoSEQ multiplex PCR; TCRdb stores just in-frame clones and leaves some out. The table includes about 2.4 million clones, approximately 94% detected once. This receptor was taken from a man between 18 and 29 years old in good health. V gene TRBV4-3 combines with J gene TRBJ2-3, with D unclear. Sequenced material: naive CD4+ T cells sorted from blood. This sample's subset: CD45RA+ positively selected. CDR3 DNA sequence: TGCGCCAGCAGCCAAGGTCCTGGAGATACGCAGTATTTT. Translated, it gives CASSQGPGDTQYF.